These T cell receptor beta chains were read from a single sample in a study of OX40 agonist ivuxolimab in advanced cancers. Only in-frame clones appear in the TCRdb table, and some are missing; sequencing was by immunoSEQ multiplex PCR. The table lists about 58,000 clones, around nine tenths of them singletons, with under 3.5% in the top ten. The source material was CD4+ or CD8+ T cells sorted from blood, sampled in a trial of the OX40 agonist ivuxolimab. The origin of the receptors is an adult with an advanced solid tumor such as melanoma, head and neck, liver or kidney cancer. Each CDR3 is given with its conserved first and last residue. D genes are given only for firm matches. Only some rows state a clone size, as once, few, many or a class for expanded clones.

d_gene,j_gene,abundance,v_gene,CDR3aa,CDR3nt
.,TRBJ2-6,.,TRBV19,CASSTQGYSGANVLTF,TGTGCCAGTAGTACCCAGGGGTACTCTGGGGCCAACGTCCTGACTTTC
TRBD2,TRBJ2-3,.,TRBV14,CASSRGLAGITDTQYF,TGTGCCAGCAGCCGGGGACTAGCGGGAATCACAGATACGCAGTATTTT
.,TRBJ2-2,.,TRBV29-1,CSVLRSGTGELFF,TGCAGCGTTCTTCGGAGCGGAACCGGGGAGCTGTTTTTT
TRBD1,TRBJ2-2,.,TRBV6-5,CASRGEGAGTGELFF,TGTGCCAGCAGGGGAGAGGGGGCAGGAACCGGGGAGCTGTTTTTT
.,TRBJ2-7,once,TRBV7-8,CASSLRRERGNEQYF,TGTGCCAGCAGCTTGCGGCGGGAGAGGGGGAACGAGCAGTACTTC
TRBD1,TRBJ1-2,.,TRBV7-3,CASSRDRGYGYTF,TGTGCCAGCAGCCGGGACAGGGGCTATGGCTACACCTTC
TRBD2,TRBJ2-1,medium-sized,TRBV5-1,CASSLGLAGGWDEQFF,TGCGCCAGCAGCTTGGGTCTAGCGGGAGGGTGGGATGAGCAGTTCTTC
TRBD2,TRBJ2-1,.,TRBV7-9,CASTRGDGNEQFF,TGTGCCAGTACACGGGGGGACGGCAATGAGCAGTTCTTC
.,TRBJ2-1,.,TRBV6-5,CASTIPGQYNEQFF,TGTGCCAGCACCATACCGGGCCAGTACAATGAGCAGTTCTTC
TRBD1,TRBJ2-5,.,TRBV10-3,CAISENDNRGGETQYF,TGTGCCATCAGTGAGAACGATAACAGGGGCGGAGAGACCCAGTACTTC
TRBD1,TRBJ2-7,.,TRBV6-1,CASSEYRGRYEQYF,TGTGCCAGCAGTGAATACAGGGGGCGATACGAGCAGTACTTC
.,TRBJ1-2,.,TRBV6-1,CASSEGTANYGYTF,TGTGCCAGCAGTGAAGGGACGGCAAACTATGGCTACACCTTC
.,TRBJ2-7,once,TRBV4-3,CASSYQRDGSYEQYF,TGCGCCAGCAGCTACCAACGGGACGGTTCCTACGAGCAGTACTTC
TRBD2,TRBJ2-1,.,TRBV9,CASSEGGLAVNEQFF,TGTGCCAGCAGCGAGGGGGGACTAGCGGTTAATGAGCAGTTCTTC
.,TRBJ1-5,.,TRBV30,CAWSGILGEDQHF,TGTGCCTGGAGTGGTATTTTGGGGGAGGACCAGCATTTT
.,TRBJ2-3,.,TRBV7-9,CASSPRGPDTQYF,TGTGCCAGCAGCCCCAGAGGCCCAGATACGCAGTATTTT